This T cell receptor (beta chain) was sequenced during a study of control samples from healthy donors and cancer patients. V gave up 3 bases and J gave up 4 bases, with 12 bases separating them. The CDR3 has 13 amino acids. Germline V gives CDR1 SQVTM, CDR2 ANQGSEA. Repertoires were generated with immunoSEQ multiplex PCR, while TCRdb's copy carries only in-frame clones and drops some. The sample yields some 120,000 clones, more than 85% seen once. This chain uses TRBV29-1 with TRBJ1-1, with D perhaps TRBD1 (6 bases). This receptor was identified in a man aged 25 to 40 in good health. Sequencing was done on a sample of blood. The CDR3 region is CSVDKDRTTEAFF. The CDR3 DNA reads as TGCAGCGTTGATAAGGACAGAACCACTGAAGCTTTCTTT.